This T cell receptor beta chain is from a study of OX40 agonist ivuxolimab in advanced cancers. Study context: The diagnoses of dose-escalation patients were hepatocellular carcinoma, melanoma, renal cell or head and neck cancer. Participants averaged about 60 years of age (range about 23 to 79) and were 82.7% male. General observations from the study: Relatively little clonal expansion, among the lowest observed, appeared in partial responders at 0.1-3.0 mg/kg. Certain nonresponding patients likewise had low normalized T-cell clonal expansion.

Produced via immunoSEQ multiplex PCR; TCRdb's table is partial and in-frame only. The table lists 22,000 or so clones, approximately 87% of them singletons. This clone has more than one count but fewer than ten. What it binds is not known. This TCR was sampled from an adult with an advanced solid tumor such as melanoma, head and neck, liver or kidney cancer. The specimen comprised CD4+ or CD8+ T cells sorted from blood, sampled in a trial of the OX40 agonist ivuxolimab.

CDR3 sequence (DNA): TGTGCCAGCAGAACGGACAGGGGGCTGGGGAAGACCCAGTACTTC. Its translation is CASRTDRGLGKTQYF. V and J are TRBV27 and TRBJ2-5, with 11 bases identical to TRBD1. The CDR3 runs to 15 residues. J gave up 6 bases and V 6 bases, and 9 bases lay outside the gene matches. Germline V gene sequence: CDR1 MNHEY, CDR2 SMNVEV (reference sequence).